Listed below are T cell receptor beta chains from one sample, sequenced in a study of neoadjuvant anti-PD-1 for oral cavity cancer. Data came from immunoSEQ multiplex PCR; TCRdb stores just in-frame clones and leaves some out. The table has about 62,000 clones, 65% to 80% seen once. Material: PBMCs, obtained before nivolumab (anti-PD-1) treatment. These receptors were taken from a person aged 35-79 years with oral cavity squamous cell carcinoma. CDR3s leave out the opening cysteine and the closing phenylalanine or tryptophan.

j_gene | v_gene | CDR3aa
TRBJ2-1 | TRBV6-1 | ASSEAGLISYNEQF
TRBJ1-2 | TRBV5-8 | ASSFTDRVYGYT
TRBJ2-7 | TRBV11-2 | ASSLLLAGGYEQY
TRBJ1-1 | TRBV2 | ASGRDMNTEAF
TRBJ2-1 | TRBV11-2 | ASSLGGASYNEQF
TRBJ1-6 | TRBV9 | ASSPDRASKNSPLH
TRBJ2-7 | TRBV10-3 | AIIPTWGHYEQY
TRBJ2-1 | TRBV7-6 | ASSLSGGRHNEQF
TRBJ2-7 | TRBV6-4 | ASSDSDRGTQGSHEQY
TRBJ2-5 | TRBV25-1 | ASSRFGPTQETQY
TRBJ1-1 | TRBV5-4 | ASSYKNTEAF
TRBJ2-3 | TRBV4-1 | ASSQETSGDTQY
TRBJ1-2 | TRBV28 | ASSHRQGLYGYT
TRBJ2-7 | TRBV7-3 | ASSVTGERGYEQY
TRBJ1-2 | TRBV28 | ASSLMIGYGYT
TRBJ2-1 | TRBV11-2 | ASSLGISGAFADYNEQF
TRBJ2-7 | TRBV15 | ATSRDRVSGVSLSYEQY
TRBJ2-2 | TRBV7-3 | ASSLKRGVGGELF
TRBJ2-1 | TRBV7-2 | ASSLAAAGPLNEQF
TRBJ2-7 | TRBV6-5 | ASSYSRETSGDPS
TRBJ1-6 | TRBV11-2 | ASSSGTGGNSPLH
TRBJ1-2 | TRBV19 | ASSLTDHYGYT
TRBJ2-7 | TRBV5-5 | ASSVLAGGLWEQY
TRBJ1-1 | TRBV5-8 | ASRSTGHGTEAF
TRBJ2-1 | TRBV5-1 | ASSLRAGPYNEQF
TRBJ2-5 | TRBV5-8 | ASSLGTSGEETQY
TRBJ1-3 | TRBV5-1 | ASSLDRDKGNTIY
TRBJ1-6 | TRBV7-6 | ASSAGGGRVSPLH
TRBJ2-1 | TRBV6-5 | ASSYQQGREQF
TRBJ1-6 | TRBV30 | AWSTWGVSPPLH
TRBJ2-1 | TRBV7-6 | ASSLWNLDSYNEQF
TRBJ2-1 | TRBV5-1 | ASSYGQGVLYNEQF